This TCR beta chain appears in the sequencing data of a study of blood T cells in healthy people across ages. Study as a whole: Using template switching, researchers captured about one barcoded beta molecule for each two T cells.

Looked up from germline, CDR1 is DFQATT and CDR2 is SNEGSKA (reference sequence). The CDR3 has 14 amino acids. Trimming cost V 0 bases and J 10 bases; bases outside gene matches: 6. The authors ran a second PCR of 7 to 11 cycles using a sample-barcoded 5' primer and a J-beta primer mix. A tag from a template-switch adaptor with 12 random nucleotides marked each cDNA molecule. Every sample produced at least 3 million CDR3-containing paired-end reads. TCRdb recomputed calls from the 5' RACE reads with MiXCR, one row per CDR3 protein. The table has approximately 810,000 distinct CDR3 sequences, about 30% seen once. This clonotype appeared many times.

The chain is built from TRBV20-1 and TRBJ2-3; 11 nucleotides align to TRBD2. This TCR derives from a woman of 80 years or more in good health. The sample comprised blood. CDR3 DNA: TGCAGTGCTAGAGAGAGGACTAGCGGGCCCTCGCAGTATTTT. Its protein product is CSARERTSGPSQYF.